This T cell receptor (beta chain) was documented in a study of PD-L1 blockade in urothelial cancer. Whole-study context: Blood was analyzed 3 weeks (second dose) and 6 weeks after treatment start. A median blood sample held around 130,000 T cells and roughly 79,000 unique TCRs.

The method was immunoSEQ multiplex PCR; TCRdb's version includes in-frame clones alone and lacks a portion of them. The table has some 30,000 clones, about 88% seen once. Source: PBMCs, taken around atezolizumab (anti-PD-L1) treatment. This clonotype was obtained from a man between 50 and 59 years old with urothelial cancer.

The CDR3 DNA is TGTGCCAGCAGTAGGGGTTTAGGGGGCAGAGGTGGCGGGGAGCTGTTTTTT. Residues: CASSRGLGGRGGGELFF. The rearrangement links TRBV7-2 to TRBJ2-2; 7 bases align to TRBD1. The CDR3 is 17 residues long. V was clipped by 6 bases and J by 7 bases; unmatched bases: 17. CDR1 and CDR2 (germline): SGHTA, FQGNSA.